This T cell receptor beta chain emerged from a study of T cells after yellow fever vaccination. Study details: SMART-Seq v4 Ultra Low Input prepared the low-cell-number fractions.

UMIs were added to TCR cDNA along with a universal primer site when it was made by 5'RACE template switching. Using its own MiXCR run on the 5' RACE reads, TCRdb lists one record per CDR3 protein. The sample has almost 600,000 distinct CDR3 sequences; approximately 15% are singletons. In germline, CDR1 is DFQATT, CDR2 SNEGSKA (reference sequence). The ends were cut back, 0 bases at V and 0 bases at J, with 11 bases in the middle. The CDR3 runs 15 residues. The TCR was taken from a man aged 30 to 39 who received the YFV17D yellow fever vaccine. This specimen was PBMCs, taken on the day of the yellow fever booster vaccination. The chain couples TRBV20-1 to TRBJ1-1, with D perhaps TRBD1 (5 bases). The CDR3 DNA is TGCAGTGCTAGAGATCAAGACAGAGTGAACACTGAAGCTTTCTTT. Protein product: CSARDQDRVNTEAFF.